The next 25 T cell receptor beta chains were all read from a single sample in a study of cytomegalovirus exposure and HLA in healthy donors. Vbeta (60) and Jbeta (13) primers were used in the PCR. Data came from immunoSEQ multiplex PCR; TCRdb stores just in-frame clones and leaves some out. This sample carries more than 85,000 clones, around three quarters of them seen once, and the ten largest clones take approximately 1.3%. The sequencing input was PBMCs. Every receptor here comes from a woman aged 25-40 years in good health and CMV-seronegative.

V is TRBV2 and J is TRBJ2-7; 12 bases agree with TRBD2. The V gene end was trimmed by 9 bases and the J gene end by 3 bases; junction bases not matched to a gene: 3. Germline CDR1 and CDR2: SNHLY and FYNNEI. The CDR3 runs 13 residues. The DNA for the CDR3 is TGTGCCAGTCGACTAGCGGGGGTCTACGAGCAGTACTTC. This encodes CASRLAGVYEQYF.

The chain carries TRBV9 and TRBJ1-5; 11 bases are a match to TRBD1. The CDR3 covers 20 residues. Trimming removed 4 bases from V and 4 bases from J; junction bases left unmatched: 19. Germline CDR1 reads SGDLS; CDR2 reads YYNGEE. The CDR3 coding sequence is TGTGCCAGCAGCCCACACCCTTGGGGGGACAGGGGGGTCGGGAATCAGCCCCAGCATTTT. It codes for CASSPHPWGDRGVGNQPQHF.

The V gene is TRBV30, the J gene TRBJ2-6, with 8 bases fitting TRBD2. V was pared by 7 bases and J by 10 bases, with 9 bases of the junction left unmatched. This CDR3 has 13 amino acids. Germline-derived CDR1 and CDR2 are GTSNPN and SVGIG (reference sequence). In DNA form, the CDR3 reads TGTGCCTCGGGGGGGGTGACTAGGAACGTCCTGACTTTC. Translating it yields CASGGVTRNVLTF.

The rearrangement joins TRBV14 to TRBJ1-2; 7 bases line up with TRBD1. V was clipped by 4 bases and J by 3 bases; unmatched bases: 2. There are 13 residues in the CDR3. Germline V gene lookup returns CDR1 SGHDN and CDR2 FVKESK. CDR3 sequence: CASSRQGDYGYTF. CDR3 nucleotides: TGTGCCAGCAGCCGGCAGGGGGACTATGGCTACACCTTC.

V gene TRBV28 combines with J gene TRBJ1-5; D is unresolved. V was shortened by 6 bases and J by 0 bases, with 9 bases between the two germline ends. CDR1 and CDR2 from the germline V gene are MDHEN and SYDVKM. The CDR3 has 14 amino acids. The CDR3, as DNA: TGTGCCAGCAGGAACCACGGTAGCAATCAGCCCCAGCATTTT. Translated: CASRNHGSNQPQHF. Full variable domain (missing parts from reference TRBV28 and TRBJ1-5): DVKVTQSSRYLVKRTGEKVFLECVQDMDHENMFWYRQDPGLGLRLIYFSYDVKMKEKGDIPEGYSVSREKKERFSLILESASTNQTSMYLCASRNHGSNQPQHFGDGTRLSIL.

The rearrangement uses TRBV2 and TRBJ2-7; 9 nucleotides match TRBD2. CDR3 length: 15 residues. Trimming cost V 6 bases and J 1 base; bases outside gene matches: 7. Germline V CDR1 and CDR2: SNHLY, FYNNEI. CDR3 nucleotides: TGTGCCAGCAGGGCCCTAGCGGGGATTTCCTACGAGCAGTACTTC. This gives the protein CASRALAGISYEQYF.

The chain combines TRBV7-2 with TRBJ2-1; D unclear. Looked up from germline, CDR1 is SGHTA and CDR2 is FQGNSA. With 1 base removed from V and 0 bases from J, the gap between germline ends came to 7 bases. The CDR3 contains 15 residues. CDR3 in amino acids: CASSLGGISYNEQFF. Written as DNA, the CDR3 is TGTGCCAGCAGCTTAGGCGGTATCTCCTACAATGAGCAGTTCTTC.

This clone was picked up a small number of times. The chain couples TRBV28 to TRBJ1-2; 9 bases fit TRBD1. V shed 5 bases, J shed 4 bases, and the junction held 8 bases outside the gene matches. The CDR3 spans 15 residues. Germline V gives CDR1 MDHEN, CDR2 SYDVKM. The CDR3 nucleotides read TGTGCCAGCAGTGAAGGGACAGGGTTAGGCTATGGCTACACCTTC. This sequence encodes CASSEGTGLGYGYTF.

This clone occurred a few times. The chain employs TRBV9 and TRBJ2-7; 7 bases are shared with TRBD1. CDR1 is SGDLS and CDR2 is YYNGEE in the germline V gene. This CDR3 contains 14 residues. J lost 3 bases, V lost 4 bases, and 7 bases had no gene match. CDR3 in amino acids: CASSPRQGIYEQYF. The CDR3 coding sequence is TGTGCCAGCAGCCCCCGACAGGGAATCTACGAGCAGTACTTC.

J is TRBJ1-4 and V is TRBV28; maybe TRBD1 (5 bases). The ends were cut back, 3 bases at V and 5 bases at J, with 13 bases in the middle. Per germline, CDR1 MDHEN and CDR2 SYDVKM. The CDR3 extends over 15 amino acids. The CDR3 reads CASSFVPAGNEKLFF. CDR3 nucleotides: TGTGCCAGCAGTTTTGTGCCGGCAGGGAATGAAAAACTGTTTTTT. Filled out from reference TRBV28 and TRBJ1-4, the complete variable domain reads DVKVTQSSRYLVKRTGEKVFLECVQDMDHENMFWYRQDPGLGLRLIYFSYDVKMKEKGDIPEGYSVSREKKERFSLILESASTNQTSMYLCASSFVPAGNEKLFFGSGTQLSVL.

The J gene is TRBJ1-1, the V gene TRBV7-2; TRBD1 aligns across 7 bases. The CDR3 runs to 13 residues. Germline CDR1 is SGHTA and CDR2 is FQGNSA. With 5 bases clipped from V and 1 base from J, the junction kept 1 base outside the gene matches. CDR3 nucleotides: TGTGCCAGCAGCCGGACAGGGAACACTGAAGCTTTCTTT. Protein sequence: CASSRTGNTEAFF.

The CDR3 loop is CASSPEQGLLNTEAFF. The DNA of the CDR3 is TGCGCCAGCAGCCCTGAACAGGGTCTGCTGAACACTGAAGCTTTCTTT. J is TRBJ1-1 and V is TRBV4-1; a possible D gene is TRBD1 (6 bases). Between the trimmed V and J ends, which lost 4 bases and 0 bases, there was a span of 15 bases. CDR3 length equals 16 residues. CDR1 is MGHRA, CDR2 YSYEKL, per germline.

The CDR3 protein is CASSYSGQEYNEQFF. For the CDR3, the DNA is TGTGCCAGCAGTTACTCCGGACAGGAGTACAATGAGCAGTTCTTC. The chain recombines TRBV6-5 with TRBJ2-1; the match to TRBD1 covers 7 bases. V shed 0 bases, J shed 4 bases, and the junction held 3 bases outside the gene matches. In germline, CDR1 is MNHEY, CDR2 SVGAGI. The CDR3 is made up of 15 amino acids.

This chain connects TRBV7-8 to TRBJ1-2; D unclear. Germline assignment: CDR1 SGHVS and CDR2 FQNEAQ. This CDR3 contains 15 residues. Between the trimmed V and J ends, which lost 1 base and 4 bases, there was a span of 13 bases. Here the CDR3 reads CASSLVAQAGYGYTF. CDR3 DNA sequence: TGTGCCAGCAGCTTAGTTGCGCAGGCAGGCTATGGCTACACCTTC.

The V and J genes are TRBV15 and TRBJ2-1, with a tentative D call TRBD2 (6 bases). Deletions cut 5 bases from V and 9 bases from J, with 11 bases between. CDR1 and CDR2 from the germline V gene are LNHNV and YYDKDF (reference sequence). The CDR3 length is 12 residues. The CDR3 reads CATSGGKREQFF. The CDR3 nucleotides read TGTGCCACCAGCGGGGGGAAACGTGAGCAGTTCTTC.

This sequence joins TRBV6-6 and TRBJ1-1; D is perhaps TRBD1 (6 bases). The CDR3 contains 16 residues. The V end was cut by 2 bases, the J end by 1 base, with 14 bases between. Germline V gives CDR1 MNHNY, CDR2 SVGAGI (reference sequence). The CDR3 nucleotides read TGTGCCAGCAGTTACCCCGAGGGGGTGACGAACACTGAAGCTTTCTTT. Its protein product is CASSYPEGVTNTEAFF.

The chain carries TRBV11-3 and TRBJ2-2, with TRBD2 matching 9 bases. The CDR3 extends over 15 amino acids. Germline V CDR1 and CDR2: SGHNT, YENEEA. V dropped 5 bases and J dropped 3; count of bases not matched to a gene: 4. This CDR3 is CASSGRGGDTGELFF. The CDR3, as DNA: TGTGCCAGCAGCGGGCGGGGGGGCGACACCGGGGAGCTGTTTTTT.

The rearrangement joins TRBV30 to TRBJ1-2; D remains ambiguous. The CDR3 runs 15 residues. Trimming pared 0 bases from V and 2 bases from J, leaving 13 bases between. Germline CDR1 reads GTSNPN; CDR2 reads SVGIG (reference sequence). CDR3 bases: TGTGCCTGGAGTGTGACGTCAGGCCAAAACTATGGCTACACCTTC. It specifies CAWSVTSGQNYGYTF.

The V and J genes are TRBV7-9 and TRBJ1-1; the D gene is possibly TRBD1 (6 bases). Germline lookup yields CDR1 SEHNR and CDR2 FQNEAQ (reference sequence). The CDR3 extends over 14 amino acids. The germline V and J ends were trimmed by 8 bases and 1 base, with 14 bases remaining between them. CDR3: CASWGGRGNTEAFF. For the CDR3, the DNA is TGTGCCAGCTGGGGGGGGCGCGGGAACACTGAAGCTTTCTTT.

This clone has a handful of counts. The gene calls are TRBV6-6 and TRBJ1-3; D gene ambiguous. Looked up from germline, CDR1 is MNHNY and CDR2 is SVGAGI (reference sequence). The CDR3 consists of 12 residues. Trimming left V 2 bases short and J 8 bases short, with 7 bases between. The CDR3 DNA reads TGTGCCAGCAGTTACGGTCGGTACACCATATATTTT. This translates into CASSYGRYTIYF.

The chain uses TRBV27 and TRBJ2-7; TRBD2 is a possible D gene (6 bases). Trimming cost V 2 bases and J 3 bases, with 11 bases left between them. Germline CDR1 is MNHEY and CDR2 is SMNVEV (reference sequence). The CDR3 contains 14 residues. CDR3 DNA: TGTGCCAGCAGTTTAAGGCTAGCGAGCTACGAGCAGTACTTC. Translating gives CASSLRLASYEQYF.

The chain uses TRBV30 and TRBJ2-2; 11 nucleotides line up with TRBD2. There are 14 residues in the CDR3. J lost 7 bases, V lost 4 bases, and 5 bases had no gene match. Germline loops: CDR1 GTSNPN, CDR2 SVGIG (reference sequence). CDR3 in amino acids: CAWITGTSGGELFF. The CDR3 DNA reads as TGTGCCTGGATAACCGGGACTAGCGGCGGGGAGCTGTTTTTT. Complete variable domain (other parts from reference TRBV30 and TRBJ2-2): SQTIHQWPATLVQPVGSPLSLECTVEGTSNPNLYWYRQAAGRGLQLLFYSVGIGQISSEVPQNLSASRPQDRQFILSSKKLLLSDSGFYLCAWITGTSGGELFFGEGSRLTVL.

The V gene is TRBV13, the J gene TRBJ2-1; D is undetermined. Trimming pared 5 bases from V and 9 bases from J, leaving 11 bases between. The germline CDR1 and CDR2 sequences are PRHDT and FYEKMQ (reference sequence). The CDR3 covers 12 residues. The CDR3 protein is CASSPISGEQFF. For the CDR3, the DNA is TGTGCCAGCAGCCCCATTTCCGGTGAGCAGTTCTTC.

The chain uses TRBV4-3 and TRBJ1-3; unclear D gene. CDR3 length: 14 residues. Trimming removed 2 bases at V and 7 bases at J, with 12 bases between. The V gene's germline CDR1 is LGHNA and CDR2 YSLEER. The CDR3 spells CASSQNRLGNTIYF. As DNA, the CDR3 is TGCGCCAGCAGCCAAAACAGATTGGGTAACACCATATATTTT.

The V and J genes are TRBV19 and TRBJ2-7; 11 nucleotides align to TRBD2. The germline gives CDR1 LNHDA, CDR2 SQIVND (reference sequence). J lost 2 bases, V lost 6 bases, and 9 bases had no gene match. The length of the CDR3 is 16 residues. In DNA, the CDR3 is TGTGCCAGTAGCCGGACCGGGACTAGCGGAACCTACGAGCAGTACTTC. This encodes CASSRTGTSGTYEQYF.